This T cell receptor (beta chain) was recovered during a study of blood T cell repertoires in COVID-19. In the study overall: Both acute and convalescent COVID-19 samples were obtained from the United States, Italy and Spain. Sample material is recorded as cDNA or gDNA derived from T cells, B-cell-depleted T cells, or PBMCs.

Original methodology: It was from reference gene primer amplification that nucleated cell counts were estimated. Profiling relied on immunoSEQ multiplex PCR, and the TCRdb table lists in-frame clones only, not all of them. V and J calls and clone size follow that table, whereas D and trimming were derived from the DNA. Of some 88,000 clones listed, around 86% are singletons. In germline, CDR1 is SGHRS, CDR2 YFSETQ. The junction had 5 bases not matched to a gene; V was cut back by 4 bases and J by 5 bases. This CDR3 spans 13 amino acids. The chain combines TRBV5-1 with TRBJ2-7, with 8 positions matching TRBD1. This receptor was obtained from a man aged 55 to 70 with acute or convalescent COVID-19. The sequenced material came from peripheral blood. The CDR3 here is CASSQQGGNEQYF. The CDR3 DNA reads as TGCGCCAGCAGCCAACAGGGGGGCAACGAGCAGTACTTC. The full variable domain, rest sourced from reference TRBV5-1 and TRBJ2-7, is KAGVTQTPRYLIKTRGQQVTLSCSPISGHRSVSWYQQTPGQGLQFLFEYFSETQRNKGNFPGRFSGRQFSNSRSEMNVSTLELGDSALYLCASSQQGGNEQYFGPGTRLTVT.